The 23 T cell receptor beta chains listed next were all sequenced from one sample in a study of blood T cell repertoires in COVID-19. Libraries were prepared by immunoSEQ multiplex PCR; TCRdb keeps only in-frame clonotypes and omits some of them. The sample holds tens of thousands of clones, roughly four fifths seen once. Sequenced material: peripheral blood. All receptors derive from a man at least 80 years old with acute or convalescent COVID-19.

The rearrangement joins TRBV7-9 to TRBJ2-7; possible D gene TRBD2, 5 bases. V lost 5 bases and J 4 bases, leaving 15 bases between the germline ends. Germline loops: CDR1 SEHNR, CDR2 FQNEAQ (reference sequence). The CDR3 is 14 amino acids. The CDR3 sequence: CASSPRGTPYEQYF. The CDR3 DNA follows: TGTGCCAGCAGCCCCCGGGGAACACCTTACGAGCAGTACTTC.

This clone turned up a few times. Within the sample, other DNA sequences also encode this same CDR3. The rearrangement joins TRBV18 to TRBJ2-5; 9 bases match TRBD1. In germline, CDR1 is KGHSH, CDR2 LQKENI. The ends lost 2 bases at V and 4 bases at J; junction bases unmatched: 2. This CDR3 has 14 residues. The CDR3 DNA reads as TGTGCCAGCTCACCAGGGACAGGGAGAGAGACCCAGTACTTC. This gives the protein CASSPGTGRETQYF.

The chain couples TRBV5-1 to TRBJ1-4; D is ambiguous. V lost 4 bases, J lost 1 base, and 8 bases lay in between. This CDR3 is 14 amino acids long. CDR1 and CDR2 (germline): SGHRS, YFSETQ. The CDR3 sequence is CASSPRGTNEKLFF. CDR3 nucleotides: TGCGCCAGCAGCCCACGGGGAACTAATGAAAAACTGTTTTTT.

The CDR3 loop is CAISESGPGDSPLHF. In DNA form, the CDR3 reads TGTGCCATCAGTGAATCAGGCCCCGGGGATTCACCCCTCCACTTT. The V gene is TRBV10-3, the J gene TRBJ1-6; D remains ambiguous. The CDR3 length is 15 residues. With 3 bases removed from V and 8 bases from J, the gap between germline ends came to 14 bases. Germline V lookup: CDR1 ENHRY, CDR2 SYGVKD.

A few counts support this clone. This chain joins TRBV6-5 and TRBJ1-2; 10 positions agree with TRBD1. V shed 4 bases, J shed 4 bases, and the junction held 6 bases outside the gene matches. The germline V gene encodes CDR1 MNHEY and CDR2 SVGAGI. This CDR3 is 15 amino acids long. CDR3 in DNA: TGTGCCAGCAGTTCGACAGGGGGCAGTATCTATGGCTACACCTTC. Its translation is CASSSTGGSIYGYTF.

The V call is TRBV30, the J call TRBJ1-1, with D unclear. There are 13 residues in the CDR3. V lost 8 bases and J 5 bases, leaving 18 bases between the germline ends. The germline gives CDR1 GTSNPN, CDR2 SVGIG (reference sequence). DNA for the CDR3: TGTGCCGGATACGACAAAGCGGGAACTGAAGCTTTCTTT. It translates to CAGYDKAGTEAFF.

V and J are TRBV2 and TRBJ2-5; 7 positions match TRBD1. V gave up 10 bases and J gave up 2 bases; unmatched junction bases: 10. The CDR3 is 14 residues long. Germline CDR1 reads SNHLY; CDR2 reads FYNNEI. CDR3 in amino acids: CATPSGTDQETQYF. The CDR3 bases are TGTGCCACCCCTTCCGGGACAGATCAAGAGACCCAGTACTTC.

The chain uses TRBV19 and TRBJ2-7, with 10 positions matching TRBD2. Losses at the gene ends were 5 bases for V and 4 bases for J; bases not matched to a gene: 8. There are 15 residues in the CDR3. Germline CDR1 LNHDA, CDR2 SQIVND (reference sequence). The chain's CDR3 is CASSQAGGRGYEQYF. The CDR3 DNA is TGTGCCAGTAGTCAAGCGGGGGGGCGAGGGTACGAGCAGTACTTC.

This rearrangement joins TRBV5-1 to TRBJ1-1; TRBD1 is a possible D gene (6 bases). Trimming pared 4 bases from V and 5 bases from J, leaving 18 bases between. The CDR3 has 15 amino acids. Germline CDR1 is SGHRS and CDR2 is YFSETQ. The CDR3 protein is CASSRTEGVRTEAFF. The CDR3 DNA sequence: TGCGCCAGCAGCCGGACAGAAGGGGTGAGGACTGAAGCTTTCTTT.

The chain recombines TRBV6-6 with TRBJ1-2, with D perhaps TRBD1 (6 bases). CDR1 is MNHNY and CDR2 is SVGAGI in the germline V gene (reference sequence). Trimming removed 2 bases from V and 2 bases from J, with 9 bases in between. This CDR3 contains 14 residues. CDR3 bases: TGTGCCAGCAGTTACCTGGACAGAAACTATGGCTACACCTTC. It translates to CASSYLDRNYGYTF.

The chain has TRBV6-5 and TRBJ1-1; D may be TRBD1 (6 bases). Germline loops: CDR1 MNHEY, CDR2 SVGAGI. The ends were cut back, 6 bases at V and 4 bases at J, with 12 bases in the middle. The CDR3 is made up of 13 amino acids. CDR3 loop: CASRQGTTTEAFF. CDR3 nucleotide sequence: TGTGCCAGCAGACAGGGCACGACCACTGAAGCTTTCTTT.

The DNA for the CDR3 is TGTGCCAGCAGTTTAGACAGGGGGGCAATAAGGGGCTACACCTTC. Translated, it gives CASSLDRGAIRGYTF. This rearrangement joins TRBV27 to TRBJ1-2, with 9 bases aligning to TRBD1. The CDR3 covers 15 residues. CDR1 is MNHEY and CDR2 is SMNVEV in the germline V gene (reference sequence). V trimming: 2 bases; J trimming: 8 bases; junction bases outside the gene matches: 9.

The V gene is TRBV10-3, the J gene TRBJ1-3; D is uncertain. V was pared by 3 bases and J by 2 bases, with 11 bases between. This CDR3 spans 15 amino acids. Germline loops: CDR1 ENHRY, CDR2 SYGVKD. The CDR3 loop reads CAISESGRTGNTIYF. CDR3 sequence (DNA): TGTGCCATCAGTGAATCGGGGAGGACTGGAAACACCATATATTTT.

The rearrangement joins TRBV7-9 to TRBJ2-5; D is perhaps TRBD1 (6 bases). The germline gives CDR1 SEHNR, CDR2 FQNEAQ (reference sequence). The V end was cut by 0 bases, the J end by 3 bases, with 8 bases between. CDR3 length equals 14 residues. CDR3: CASSLATGKETQYF. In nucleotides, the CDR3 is TGTGCCAGCAGCTTAGCAACAGGGAAAGAGACCCAGTACTTC.

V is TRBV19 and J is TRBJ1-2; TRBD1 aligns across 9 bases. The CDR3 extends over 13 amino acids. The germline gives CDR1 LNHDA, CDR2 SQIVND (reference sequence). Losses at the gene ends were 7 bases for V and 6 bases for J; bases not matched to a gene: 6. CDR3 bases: TGTGCCAGTATGGACAGGGGCTCCGATGGCTACACCTTC. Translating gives CASMDRGSDGYTF.

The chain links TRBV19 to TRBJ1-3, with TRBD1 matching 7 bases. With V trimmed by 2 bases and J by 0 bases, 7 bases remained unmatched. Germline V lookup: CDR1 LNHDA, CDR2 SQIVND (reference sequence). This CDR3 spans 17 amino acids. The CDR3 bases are TGTGCCAGTAGTATATTCAGGGGGACTTCCTCTGGAAACACCATATATTTT. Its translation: CASSIFRGTSSGNTIYF. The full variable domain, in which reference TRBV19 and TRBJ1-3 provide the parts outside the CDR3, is DGGITQSPKYLFRKEGQNVTLSCEQNLNHDAMYWYRQDPGQGLRLIYYSQIVNDFQKGDIAEGYSVSREKKESFPLTVTSAQKNPTAFYLCASSIFRGTSSGNTIYFGEGSWLTVV.

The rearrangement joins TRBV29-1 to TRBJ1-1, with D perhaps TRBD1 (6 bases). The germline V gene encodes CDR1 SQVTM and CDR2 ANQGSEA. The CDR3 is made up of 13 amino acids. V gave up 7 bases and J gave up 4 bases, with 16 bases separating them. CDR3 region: CSARGGGSTEAFF. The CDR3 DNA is TGCAGCGCAAGGGGAGGGGGGAGCACTGAAGCTTTCTTT.

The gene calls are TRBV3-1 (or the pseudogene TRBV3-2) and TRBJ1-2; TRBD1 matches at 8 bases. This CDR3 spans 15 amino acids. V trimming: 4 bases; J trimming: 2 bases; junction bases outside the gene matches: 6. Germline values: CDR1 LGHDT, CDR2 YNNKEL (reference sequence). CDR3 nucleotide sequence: TGTGCCAGCAGCCCGCCGGGACAGGCGAACTATGGCTACACCTTC. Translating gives CASSPPGQANYGYTF.

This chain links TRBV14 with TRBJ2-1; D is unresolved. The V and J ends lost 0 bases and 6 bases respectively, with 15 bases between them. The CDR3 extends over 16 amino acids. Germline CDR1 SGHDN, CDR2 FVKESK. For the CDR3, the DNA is TGTGCCAGCAGCCAAGATTTACGAGGTTATGGCAATGAGCAGTTCTTC. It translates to CASSQDLRGYGNEQFF.

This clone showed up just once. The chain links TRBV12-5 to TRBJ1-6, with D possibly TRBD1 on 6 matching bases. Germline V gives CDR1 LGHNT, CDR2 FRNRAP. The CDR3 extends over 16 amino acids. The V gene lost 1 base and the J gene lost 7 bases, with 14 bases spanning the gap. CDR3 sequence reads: CASGLGDGQRNSPLHF. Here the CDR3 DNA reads TGTGCTAGTGGTTTGGGGGACGGACAGCGGAATTCACCCCTCCACTTT.

CDR3 sequence (DNA): TGTGCCAGCAGTGATTACGGGTCCGCAGATACGCAGTATTTT. Translated, it gives CASSDYGSADTQYF. V is TRBV6-1 and J is TRBJ2-3; D gene uncertain. There are 14 residues in the CDR3. Deletions cut 3 bases from V and 4 bases from J, with 11 bases between. Germline lookup yields CDR1 MNHNS and CDR2 SASEGT.

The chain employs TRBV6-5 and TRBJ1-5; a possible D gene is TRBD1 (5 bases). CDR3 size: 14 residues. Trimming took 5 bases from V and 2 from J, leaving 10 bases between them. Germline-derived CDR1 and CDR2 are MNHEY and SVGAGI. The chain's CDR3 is CASSPWGGNQPQHF. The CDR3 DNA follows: TGTGCCAGCAGTCCATGGGGCGGCAATCAGCCCCAGCATTTT.

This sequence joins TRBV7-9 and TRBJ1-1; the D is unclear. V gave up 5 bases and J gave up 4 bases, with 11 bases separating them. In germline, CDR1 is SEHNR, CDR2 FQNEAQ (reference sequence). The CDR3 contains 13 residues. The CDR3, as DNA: TGTGCCAGCAGCCCGTCCCCGAGCACTGAAGCTTTCTTT. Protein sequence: CASSPSPSTEAFF. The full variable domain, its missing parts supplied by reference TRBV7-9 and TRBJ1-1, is DTGVSQNPRHKITKRGQNVTFRCDPISEHNRLYWYRQTLGQGPEFLTYFQNEAQLEKSRLLSDRFSAERPKGSFSTLEIQRTEQGDSAMYLCASSPSPSTEAFFGQGTRLTVV.